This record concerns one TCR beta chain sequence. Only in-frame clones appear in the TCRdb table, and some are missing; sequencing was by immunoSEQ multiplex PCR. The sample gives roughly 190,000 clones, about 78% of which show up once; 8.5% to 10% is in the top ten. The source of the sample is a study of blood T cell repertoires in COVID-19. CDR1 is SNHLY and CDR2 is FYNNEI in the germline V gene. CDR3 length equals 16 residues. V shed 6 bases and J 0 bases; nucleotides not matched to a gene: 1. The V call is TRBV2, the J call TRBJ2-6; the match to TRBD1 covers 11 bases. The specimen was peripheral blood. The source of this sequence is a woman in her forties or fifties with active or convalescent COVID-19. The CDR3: CASRGTGGSGANVLTF. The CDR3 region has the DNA TGTGCCAGCAGGGGGACAGGGGGCTCTGGGGCCAACGTCCTGACTTTC.